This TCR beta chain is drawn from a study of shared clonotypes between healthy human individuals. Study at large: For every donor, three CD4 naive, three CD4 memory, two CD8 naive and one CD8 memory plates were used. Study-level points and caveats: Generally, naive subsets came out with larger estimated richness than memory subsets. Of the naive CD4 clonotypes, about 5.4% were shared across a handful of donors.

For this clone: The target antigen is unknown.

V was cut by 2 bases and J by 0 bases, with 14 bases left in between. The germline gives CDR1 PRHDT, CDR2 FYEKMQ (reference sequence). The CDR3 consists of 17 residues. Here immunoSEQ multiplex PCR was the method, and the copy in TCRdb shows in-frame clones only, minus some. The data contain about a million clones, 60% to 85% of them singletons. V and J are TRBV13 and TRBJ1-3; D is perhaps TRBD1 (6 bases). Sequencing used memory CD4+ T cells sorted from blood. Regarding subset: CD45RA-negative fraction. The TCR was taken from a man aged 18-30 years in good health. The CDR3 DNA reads TGTGCCAGCAGCTTATTTCAGGGGACAAACTCTGGAAACACCATATATTTT. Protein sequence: CASSLFQGTNSGNTIYF.